The clone carrying this TCR beta chain was seen a few times. Its specificity is not known. Trimming took 1 base from V and 9 from J; bases not matched to a gene: 7. Germline V gene data show CDR1 as DFQATT and CDR2 as SNEGSKA (reference sequence). CDR3 length: 14 residues. TCRdb re-derived calls from the 5' RACE reads in MiXCR, one entry per CDR3 protein. Among about 150,000 distinct CDR3 sequences, 25% were seen once, and the ten largest hold around a quarter. This sample is drawn from a study of T-cell memory formation after mild COVID-19. Study-wide points: Detection of some responders pre-infection suggested pre-existing cross-reactive memory T cells participated.

This receptor was obtained from an adult woman who had mild COVID-19 (a few samples of this study predate the infection). Cell type and time point are not known. Material: PBMCs or a T cell subset sorted from them (not recorded which). The chain couples TRBV20-1 to TRBJ2-1, with 9 bases identical to TRBD2. The DNA of the CDR3 is TGCAGTGCTAGAGGTCCCAGCGGGGGGCGTGAGCAGTTCTTC. Residues: CSARGPSGGREQFF.